This T cell receptor beta chain was found in a study of cytomegalovirus exposure and HLA in healthy donors. Unmatched junction bases numbered 7, after V lost 6 bases and J lost 7 bases. The CDR3 has 15 amino acids. Germline CDR1 and CDR2: LNHDA and SQIVND (reference sequence). This clone was seen only a few times. As yet, its antigen is unknown. Whole-study findings and limits: Association with HLA alleles at 0.05 false discovery rate was found for 16,951 TCR beta sequences in a later analysis.

PCR involved 60 Vbeta and 13 Jbeta primers. Assay: immunoSEQ multiplex PCR; the TCRdb copy retains only in-frame clones and omits some. Here the sample spans 70,000 to 95,000 clones, 80% being singletons. This sequence was found in a man aged 18 to 35 in good health and CMV-seronegative. This rearrangement joins TRBV19 to TRBJ2-1; 12 bases fit TRBD2. Sequencing was done on a sample of PBMCs. The CDR3 region has the DNA TGTGCCAGTAGGGGACTAGCGGGTGAAACGAATGAGCAGTTCTTC. Protein product: CASRGLAGETNEQFF.